A single sample is the source of the 20 T cell receptor beta chains below, sequenced in a study of shared clonotypes between healthy human individuals. Clones were read by immunoSEQ multiplex PCR, and TCRdb kept only the in-frame ones, dropping some. Here the sample spans around 2,000,000 clones, 85% to 95% being singletons. The material sequenced was naive CD4+ T cells sorted from blood. Subset indicated: CD45RA+ positively selected. These receptors were collected from a man aged 18 to 29 in good health.

This CDR3 is CASSITYTDTQYF. The CDR3 nucleotides are TGTGCCAGTAGTATCACTTACACAGATACGCAGTATTTT. The gene calls are TRBV19 and TRBJ2-3; D unclear. Germline V gene lookup returns CDR1 LNHDA and CDR2 SQIVND (reference sequence). Trimming cost V 3 bases and J 2 bases, with 6 bases left between them. The CDR3 runs 13 residues.

The chain couples TRBV6-5 to TRBJ2-2; no firm D call. The CDR3 spans 14 residues. Trimming took off 7 bases at V and 2 bases at J, with 11 bases between the two ends. CDR1 and CDR2 (germline): MNHEY, SVGAGI. CDR3 sequence (DNA): TGTGCCAGCAAGGCTACCCTTAACACCGGGGAGCTGTTTTTT. This sequence encodes CASKATLNTGELFF.

Points on this clone: This same CDR3 is encoded by further DNA sequences in the sample. The genes are TRBV19 and TRBJ1-1; weak D call: TRBD1 (5 bases). CDR3 length: 14 amino acids. Looked up from germline, CDR1 is LNHDA and CDR2 is SQIVND (reference sequence). Trimming took off 0 bases at V and 2 bases at J, with 7 bases between the two ends. In DNA form, the CDR3 reads TGTGCCAGTAGTATAGAGGGGGGAAACACTGAAGCTTTCTTT. This encodes CASSIEGGNTEAFF.

The chain combines TRBV5-4 with TRBJ2-2, with TRBD2 matching 8 bases. The V gene's germline CDR1 is SGHNT and CDR2 YYREEE (reference sequence). J was trimmed by 5 bases and V by 0 bases; bases with no gene match: 9. The CDR3 is 17 residues long. As DNA, the CDR3 is TGTGCCAGCAGCTTGGCCTTGTCGTCTAGCGGGACCGGGGAGCTGTTTTTT. Residues: CASSLALSSSGTGELFF.

Turning to this clone: This sample also contains other DNA sequences that code for the same CDR3. V and J are TRBV2 and TRBJ1-2; 7 bases agree with TRBD1. The V and J ends lost 9 bases and 2 bases, in that order; junction bases with no gene match: 0. The germline V gene encodes CDR1 SNHLY and CDR2 FYNNEI. The CDR3 runs to 11 residues. The CDR3 DNA follows: TGTGCCAGGGGACAGAACTATGGCTACACCTTC. Protein: CARGQNYGYTF.

As for this clone: The identical CDR3 is also encoded by other nucleotide sequences in the sample. This chain uses TRBV27 with TRBJ2-7; D possibly corresponds to TRBD2 (5 bases). The CDR3 spans 12 residues. V was clipped by 2 bases and J by 4 bases, with 6 bases between them. Germline lookup yields CDR1 MNHEY and CDR2 SMNVEV (reference sequence). The CDR3 is CASSLTGYEQYF. The CDR3 region has the DNA TGTGCCAGCAGTTTAACGGGGTACGAGCAGTACTTC.

In regard to this clone: Additional DNA sequences in this sample encode the identical CDR3. The J gene is TRBJ1-1, the V gene TRBV18; no definite D call. The length of the CDR3 is 12 residues. Deletions cut 2 bases from V and 5 bases from J, with 6 bases between. Germline V gene sequence: CDR1 KGHSH, CDR2 LQKENI. The CDR3 bases are TGTGCCAGCTCACCATCGGGTACTGAAGCTTTCTTT. Amino acids: CASSPSGTEAFF.

This clone was observed a single time. The chain joins TRBV20-1 to TRBJ1-6; D is unresolved. The CDR3 covers 11 residues. Germline V gene data show CDR1 as DFQATT and CDR2 as SNEGSKA (reference sequence). Trimming took off 0 bases at V and 14 bases at J, with 8 bases between the two ends. The CDR3 reads CSARDSASLHF. The CDR3 nucleotides read TGCAGTGCTAGAGATTCCGCTTCCCTCCACTTT.

The rearrangement links TRBV29-1 to TRBJ1-1; no clear D. This CDR3 region has 13 residues. Germline V lookup: CDR1 SQVTM, CDR2 ANQGSEA. Trimming pared 4 bases from V and 2 bases from J, leaving 11 bases between. The CDR3, as DNA: TGCAGCGTTGGGGTGTCGTCTAACACTGAAGCTTTCTTT. Amino acid sequence: CSVGVSSNTEAFF.

The chain links TRBV15 to TRBJ2-4, with a weak D call TRBD2 (6 bases). CDR1 and CDR2 from the germline V gene are LNHNV and YYDKDF (reference sequence). The CDR3 has 19 residues. V lost 1 base to trimming and J lost 1 base, with 20 bases between them. The CDR3 DNA is TGTGCCACCAGCAGAGTCCCCTCTACAGGTGCGGGGGCCAAAAACATTCAGTACTTC. Translating it yields CATSRVPSTGAGAKNIQYF. Looking up the rest from reference TRBV15 and TRBJ2-4 gives the full variable domain: DAMVIQNPRYQVTQFGKPVTLSCSQTLNHNVMYWYQQKSSQAPKLLFHYYDKDFNNEADTPDNFQSRRPNTSFCFLDIRSPGLGDTAMYLCATSRVPSTGAGAKNIQYFGAGTRLSVL.

J is TRBJ1-4 and V is TRBV28; 8 bases agree with TRBD1. Trimming removed 4 bases from V and 5 bases from J; junction bases left unmatched: 9. From germline, CDR1 is MDHEN and CDR2 SYDVKM. The CDR3 has 16 amino acids. Written as DNA, the CDR3 is TGTGCCAGCAGTTCGAACCGGGACAGGCCAAATGAAAAACTGTTTTTT. Encoded protein: CASSSNRDRPNEKLFF. The complete variable domain, with remaining parts taken from reference TRBV28 and TRBJ1-4, reads DVKVTQSSRYLVKRTGEKVFLECVQDMDHENMFWYRQDPGLGLRLIYFSYDVKMKEKGDIPEGYSVSREKKERFSLILESASTNQTSMYLCASSSNRDRPNEKLFFGSGTQLSVL.

CDR3 sequence reads: CASSFGSSNYGYTF. CDR3 bases: TGCGCCAGCAGCTTCGGGAGTTCCAACTATGGCTACACCTTC. V is TRBV5-1 and J is TRBJ1-2; D remains unclear. Germline V gene data show CDR1 as SGHRS and CDR2 as YFSETQ. The CDR3 runs to 14 residues. With 2 bases removed from V and 2 bases from J, the gap between germline ends came to 10 bases.

V and J are TRBV18 and TRBJ2-1; D possibly corresponds to TRBD1 (7 bases). This CDR3 region has 15 residues. V was cut by 2 bases and J by 6 bases, with 14 bases left in between. CDR1 is KGHSH, CDR2 LQKENI, per germline. The DNA of the CDR3 is TGTGCCAGCTCACCAGAGGAGGGGGCCGGCAATGAGCAGTTCTTC. As protein: CASSPEEGAGNEQFF. The variable domain in full, with the rest retrieved from reference TRBV18 and TRBJ2-1, is NAGVMQNPRHLVRRRGQEARLRCSPMKGHSHVYWYRQLPEEGLKFMVYLQKENIIDESGMPKERFSAEFPKEGPSILRIQQVVRGDSAAYFCASSPEEGAGNEQFFGPGTRLTVL.

The V gene is TRBV4-3, the J gene TRBJ1-5; D uncertain. The CDR3 has 15 residues. Trimming took 3 bases from V and 4 from J, leaving 13 bases between them. Per germline, CDR1 LGHNA and CDR2 YSLEER. This chain's CDR3 is CASSQMKAGNQPQHF. DNA of the CDR3: TGCGCCAGCAGCCAGATGAAAGCCGGTAATCAGCCCCAGCATTTT.

The rearrangement links TRBV10-3 to TRBJ1-1; no reliable D call. CDR3 length: 13 amino acids. V dropped 7 bases and J dropped 4 bases, with 13 bases sitting between them. Germline V gives CDR1 ENHRY, CDR2 SYGVKD. The CDR3 here is CAIMAGSGTEAFF. DNA of the CDR3: TGTGCCATCATGGCGGGGTCAGGCACTGAAGCTTTCTTT.

This chain links TRBV5-1 with TRBJ2-5; D gene uncertain. There are 14 residues in the CDR3. The V gene's germline CDR1 is SGHRS and CDR2 YFSETQ. V was cut by 1 base and J by 1 base, with 8 bases left in between. DNA of the CDR3: TGCGCCAGCAGCTTGCGGGCTTCCCAAGAGACCCAGTACTTC. It specifies CASSLRASQETQYF. The whole variable domain, remainder taken from reference TRBV5-1 and TRBJ2-5, is KAGVTQTPRYLIKTRGQQVTLSCSPISGHRSVSWYQQTPGQGLQFLFEYFSETQRNKGNFPGRFSGRQFSNSRSEMNVSTLELGDSALYLCASSLRASQETQYFGPGTRLLVL.

The chain joins TRBV5-1 to TRBJ2-5; a weak D match, TRBD2 (5 bases). This CDR3 comprises 17 residues. CDR1 and CDR2 (germline): SGHRS, YFSETQ. Trimming pared 0 bases from V and 4 bases from J, leaving 19 bases between. CDR3 loop: CASSLGGSGGKRETQYF. DNA for the CDR3: TGCGCCAGCAGCTTGGGTGGGAGCGGTGGAAAGAGAGAGACCCAGTACTTC.

This chain links TRBV5-1 with TRBJ2-1, with a weak D call TRBD2 (5 bases). Germline values: CDR1 SGHRS, CDR2 YFSETQ. V lost 5 bases and J 11 bases, leaving 11 bases between the germline ends. The CDR3 extends over 11 amino acids. The CDR3 DNA follows: TGCGCCAGCAGGGAAGGACTTAAGCAGTTCTTC. Its translation is CASREGLKQFF.

The CDR3 region is CASSPTMGINTEAFF. The DNA of the CDR3 is TGTGCCAGCAGTCCTACCATGGGGATAAACACTGAAGCTTTCTTT. The chain carries TRBV28 and TRBJ1-1; D is unclear. The V end was cut by 5 bases, the J end by 2 bases, with 15 bases between. The germline CDR1 and CDR2 sequences are MDHEN and SYDVKM. CDR3 length: 15 amino acids.

The table lists this clone with a count of one. The sample has other DNA sequences that encode this CDR3 too. The chain combines TRBV30 with TRBJ1-5; D uncertain. The germline V and J ends were trimmed by 0 bases and 1 base, with 7 bases remaining between them. The CDR3 is 14 residues long. In germline, CDR1 is GTSNPN, CDR2 SVGIG (reference sequence). Here the CDR3 reads CAWSVGRSNQPQHF. The CDR3, as DNA: TGTGCCTGGAGTGTAGGCAGGAGCAATCAGCCCCAGCATTTT.